This TCR beta chain was profiled in a study of CD8 T cells in ankylosing spondylitis. Overall study findings and caveats: There was a TCR beta motif, made of several highly homologous variants, that appeared characteristic of ankylosing spondylitis blood. There was reportedly significant enrichment of clones that were disease-linked in matched ankylosing spondylitis synovial fluid.

This CDR3 comprises 14 residues. Germline V CDR1 and CDR2: MNHEY, SVGEGT. Trimming removed 8 bases from V and 0 bases from J; junction bases left unmatched: 7. Quantitative 5'-RACE with molecular barcodes produced the TCR beta libraries. TCRdb redid the calling of the 5' RACE reads with MiXCR, one entry per CDR3 protein. The data hold around 210,000 distinct CDR3 sequences, with roughly 8.2% observed a single time. This clonotype was seen many times. Its antigen is not known. This clonotype was obtained from a female donor with ankylosing spondylitis or in good health (not recorded which). The sequenced material came from blood, either unsorted or a sorted T cell fraction (not recorded which). The rearrangement joins TRBV6-2 or TRBV6-3 to TRBJ2-7, with 7 bases lining up with TRBD2. In nucleotides, the CDR3 is TGTGCCAGCTGGGCTAGCGGCCCCTCCTACGAGCAGTACTTC. Its protein is CASWASGPSYEQYF.